The rows below give T cell receptor beta chains drawn from one sample of a study of post-analysis software for immune sequencing data. A single record per CDR3 protein comes from TCRdb applying MiXCR to the PCR reads. This table holds 600,000 to 700,000 distinct CDR3 sequences, 55% to 60% found once. The sample taken for sequencing was blood. These receptors originate from a girl aged 2 to 9 with multiple sclerosis. Both conserved end residues are part of each CDR3. The D gene is left open where the match is weak. Size is stated for part of the rows, as once, few or many counts, or as a class when the clone is expanded.

d_gene	abundance	v_gene	j_gene	len	CDR3nt	CDR3aa
NA	NA	TRBV25-1	TRBJ2-5	17	TGTGCCAGCAGTGAGAAAAGGCAGGACTTAACTCAAGAGACCCAGTACTTC	CASSEKRQDLTQETQYF
TRBD1	once	TRBV6-5	TRBJ1-1	14	TGTGCCAGCAGTTACGGGACAGGGGATAAAAAGGCTTTCTTT	CASSYGTGDKKAFF
TRBD2	NA	TRBV11-2	TRBJ2-7	14	TGTGCCAGCAGCTTATCAACGGGGGGCTACGAGCAGTACTTC	CASSLSTGGYEQYF
TRBD1	few	TRBV7-2	TRBJ2-1	15	TGTGCCAGCAGCCAGGGGGCTAGCTCCTACAATGAGCAGTTCTTC	CASSQGASSYNEQFF
TRBD1	NA	TRBV29-1	TRBJ1-2	14	TGCAGCGTAGACGGGACAGATTCAAACTATGGCTACACCTTC	CSVDGTDSNYGYTF
NA	NA	TRBV7-2	TRBJ2-7	17	TGTGCCAGCAGCTTAGGAAGGGACATTAGGCTCTACTACGAGCAGTACTTC	CASSLGRDIRLYYEQYF
NA	few	TRBV10-3	TRBJ2-3	14	TGTGCCATCCGGGATAGCCGAAGCACAGATACGCAGTATTTT	CAIRDSRSTDTQYF
NA	NA	TRBV20-1	TRBJ2-5	13	TGCAGTACCATCAGGGGCTCTTCGGAGACCCAGTACTTC	CSTIRGSSETQYF
NA	NA	TRBV12-3/TRBV12-4	TRBJ1-2	14	TGTGCCAGCAGCCCCCAATCACGGGGCTATGGCTACACCTTC	CASSPQSRGYGYTF
NA	NA	TRBV12-3/TRBV12-4	TRBJ2-1	17	TGTGCCAGCAGTTTACACCTCGGCGGACTGGGGTACAATGAGCAGTTCTTC	CASSLHLGGLGYNEQFF
NA	NA	TRBV11-2	TRBJ1-1	17	TGTGCCAGCAGCTTAGGGTGGGACCCCAGGGAGTCTACTGAAGCTTTCTTT	CASSLGWDPRESTEAFF
NA	NA	TRBV15	TRBJ2-3	14	TGTGCCACCAGGAGAGCGGTGAGCACAGATACGCAGTATTTT	CATRRAVSTDTQYF
NA	NA	TRBV7-9	TRBJ1-1	15	TGTGCCAGCAGCTCTCTTGGCAATATGAACACTGAAGCTTTCTTT	CASSSLGNMNTEAFF
NA	NA	TRBV20-1	TRBJ2-7	13	TGCAGTGCTGCCCAGGGGAGCGCCTACGAGCAGTACTTC	CSAAQGSAYEQYF
NA	NA	TRBV4-2	TRBJ2-7	13	TGTGCCAGCAGCCATCACGACAGGTACGAGCAGTACTTC	CASSHHDRYEQYF
TRBD1	NA	TRBV7-9	TRBJ2-1	14	TGTGCCAGCAGCTCGACAGGGGAGGCCAATGAGCAGTTCTTC	CASSSTGEANEQFF
NA	few	TRBV29-1	TRBJ2-1	13	TGCAGCGTTGTCCCCGGCTCCTACAATGAGCAGTTCTTC	CSVVPGSYNEQFF
NA	NA	TRBV7-3	TRBJ2-1	15	TGTGCCAGCAGCCGAATCAGGGGCTCCTACAATGAGCAGTTCTTC	CASSRIRGSYNEQFF
NA	NA	TRBV5-6	TRBJ1-1	12	TGTGCCAGCAGCTTATTATCCGTGGCCGCTTTCTTT	CASSLLSVAAFF
NA	NA	TRBV9	TRBJ2-6	15	TGTGCCAGCAGCGTCGGATCCTCTGGGGCCAACGTCCGGACTTTC	CASSVGSSGANVRTF
NA	few	TRBV29-1	TRBJ2-1	16	TGCAGCGTTGATGGGGAGATGGGAAAGAGTTACAATGAGCAGTTCTTC	CSVDGEMGKSYNEQFF
TRBD2	NA	TRBV11-2	TRBJ2-3	17	TGTGCCAGCAGCTACGGATCTAGCGGAGGGAGCACAGATACGCAGTATTTT	CASSYGSSGGSTDTQYF
TRBD2	NA	TRBV6-4	TRBJ2-1	15	TGTGCCAGCAGTGAAGGGCGGGGGGGCCAAGATGAGCAGTTCTTC	CASSEGRGGQDEQFF
NA	few	TRBV6-2/TRBV6-3	TRBJ2-3	11	TGTGCCAGCAGCCGATTCGATACGCAGTATTTT	CASSRFDTQYF
NA	NA	TRBV3-1	TRBJ2-1	14	TGTGCCAGCAGTCGGACAGTATCCTACAATGAGCAGTTCTTC	CASSRTVSYNEQFF
TRBD2	NA	TRBV20-1	TRBJ2-1	16	TGCAGTGCTCCCACGGGACTAGCGGGACCGGTTGGTGAGCAGTTCTTC	CSAPTGLAGPVGEQFF
TRBD1	NA	TRBV12-3/TRBV12-4	TRBJ1-2	15	TGTGCCAGCAGTAATCCCGGGACAGGGCTCTATGGCTACACCTTC	CASSNPGTGLYGYTF
NA	NA	TRBV6-6	TRBJ1-5	16	TGTGCCATCCGCGATAGTCAGGGAGGGGGCAATCAGCCCCAGCATTTT	CAIRDSQGGGNQPQHF
NA	once	TRBV12-3/TRBV12-4	TRBJ2-3	12	TGTGCCAACAGTCAAGTCCCAGATACGCAGTATTTT	CANSQVPDTQYF
NA	few	TRBV12-3/TRBV12-4	TRBJ1-1	14	TGTGCCAGCAGTTTAGGACAGATGAACACTGAAGCTTTCTTT	CASSLGQMNTEAFF
NA	NA	TRBV29-1	TRBJ2-5	12	TGCAGCGTTGAGTTTGTGGAAGAGACCCAGTACTTC	CSVEFVEETQYF
TRBD1	NA	TRBV7-9	TRBJ2-3	19	TGTGCCAGCAGCTTAATGGGAGGGACAGGGGGAACAAGCACAGATACGCAGTATTTT	CASSLMGGTGGTSTDTQYF
NA	NA	TRBV12-3/TRBV12-4	TRBJ1-5	14	TGTGCCAGCAGTCCTGACGGTAGCAATCAGCCCCAGCATTTT	CASSPDGSNQPQHF
NA	NA	TRBV20-1	TRBJ1-2	14	TGCAGTGCTAGAGATCAATTCAGAGGCTATGGCTACACCTTC	CSARDQFRGYGYTF
NA	NA	TRBV11-2	TRBJ1-2	14	TGTGCCAGCAGCTTAGCTAGGACGGACTATGGCTACACCTTC	CASSLARTDYGYTF
TRBD1	few	TRBV29-1	TRBJ2-5	13	TGCAGCGCGCGACAGGGGGCCGGCGAGACCCAGTACTTC	CSARQGAGETQYF
NA	few	TRBV7-2	TRBJ1-5	13	TGTGCCAGCAGTTTAGAGGCAGGGCAGCCCCAGCATTTT	CASSLEAGQPQHF
NA	NA	TRBV12-3/TRBV12-4	TRBJ2-7	13	TGTGCCAGCAGGACCGACATCACCTACGAGCAGTACTTC	CASRTDITYEQYF
TRBD2	NA	TRBV9	TRBJ2-3	15	TGTGCCAGCAGCGTGGCTAGCGGGAGGACAGATACGCAGTATTTT	CASSVASGRTDTQYF
NA	NA	TRBV20-1	TRBJ2-3	17	TGCAGTGCTTCCCCGTTGGTTAGCGTGATATGGAGTGGTACGCAGTATTTT	CSASPLVSVIWSGTQYF
NA	NA	TRBV10-2	TRBJ1-1	13	TGCGCCAGCAGAGGGGCAGGGAACACTGAAGCTTTCTTT	CASRGAGNTEAFF
TRBD2	NA	TRBV7-2	TRBJ2-7	16	TGTGCCAGCAGTTCCCGTTTTAGCGGGAGCCCCTACGAGCGGTACTTC	CASSSRFSGSPYERYF
NA	NA	TRBV7-3	TRBJ2-1	12	TGTGCCAGCAGCCTCGGACAGAATGGGCAGTTCTTC	CASSLGQNGQFF
NA	NA	TRBV29-1	TRBJ1-1	12	TGCAGCGTTGCTAGGGGGTCCACTGAAGCTTTCTTT	CSVARGSTEAFF
TRBD1	few	TRBV4-1	TRBJ1-2	20	TGCGCCAGCAGCCAAGATCAAGGACAGGGAACCCACCGAGCTAACTATGGCTACACCTTC	CASSQDQGQGTHRANYGYTF
NA	NA	TRBV5-1	TRBJ2-1	18	TGCGCCAGCAGCTTACCACTACCTAACCGAGGGGTATACAATGAGCAGTTCTTC	CASSLPLPNRGVYNEQFF
NA	few	TRBV29-1	TRBJ2-5	13	TGCAGCGTTGATGTGGGGCTCCAAGAGACCCAGTACTTC	CSVDVGLQETQYF
NA	few	TRBV5-1	TRBJ2-1	12	TGCGCCAGCAGCCGAGACGGGGATGAGCAGTTCTTC	CASSRDGDEQFF
TRBD1	NA	TRBV19	TRBJ2-6	18	TGTGCCAGTAGTTTCCCGAGGACAGGGCCCTCTGGGGCCAACGTCCTGACTTTC	CASSFPRTGPSGANVLTF
TRBD2	once	TRBV29-1	TRBJ2-1	14	TGCAGCGTACTTGGGACTAGCGGGAGAAATGAGCAGTTCTTC	CSVLGTSGRNEQFF
NA	NA	TRBV5-5	TRBJ2-7	14	TGTGCCAGCAGCTTGATCGACCCTTCTGGCGCCCAGTACTTC	CASSLIDPSGAQYF
NA	NA	TRBV5-1	TRBJ2-5	13	TGCGCCAGCAGCGCACAGGGGACTGATGAGCAGTACTTC	CASSAQGTDEQYF
NA	NA	TRBV6-5	TRBJ1-1	13	TGTGCCAGCACTCAAATTGGAGGGACTGAAGCTTTCTTT	CASTQIGGTEAFF
TRBD1	NA	TRBV20-1	TRBJ1-1	13	TGCAGCCTAAGGGACAGGGGGCGAACTGAAGCTTTCTTT	CSLRDRGRTEAFF
NA	NA	TRBV27	TRBJ2-7	15	TGTGCCAGCAGTTCCGATATAGGAGCTTTCTACGAGCAGTACTTC	CASSSDIGAFYEQYF